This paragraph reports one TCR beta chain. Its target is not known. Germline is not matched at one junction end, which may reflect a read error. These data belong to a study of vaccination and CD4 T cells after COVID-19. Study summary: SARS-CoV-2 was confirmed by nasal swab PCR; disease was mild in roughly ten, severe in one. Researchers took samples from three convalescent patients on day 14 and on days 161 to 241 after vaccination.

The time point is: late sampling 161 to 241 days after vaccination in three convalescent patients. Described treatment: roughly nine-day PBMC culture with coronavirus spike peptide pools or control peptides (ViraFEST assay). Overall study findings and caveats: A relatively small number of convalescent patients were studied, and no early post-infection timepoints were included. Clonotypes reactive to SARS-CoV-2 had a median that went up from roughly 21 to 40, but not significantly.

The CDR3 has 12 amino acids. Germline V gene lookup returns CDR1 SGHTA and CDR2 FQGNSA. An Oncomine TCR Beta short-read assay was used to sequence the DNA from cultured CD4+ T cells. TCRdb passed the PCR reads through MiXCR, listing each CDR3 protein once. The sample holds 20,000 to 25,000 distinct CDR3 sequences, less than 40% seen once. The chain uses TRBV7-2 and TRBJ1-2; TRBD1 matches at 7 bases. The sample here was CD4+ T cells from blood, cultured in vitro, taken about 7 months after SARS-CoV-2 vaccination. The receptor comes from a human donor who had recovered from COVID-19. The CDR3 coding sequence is TGTGCCGGCAGCTTAGGAGGGGGCGGCTACACCTTC. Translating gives CAGSLGGGGYTF.